This TCR beta chain came from a study of T cells in Graves' hyperthyroidism and ophthalmopathy. Study-level information: Peripheral blood was obtained at initial diagnosis, preceding any treatment. Study-wide results and limits: Appearing also in blood were most of the thyroid clonotypes expanded above 0.001.

Template material for amplifying TCR beta CDR3 regions consisted of RNA transcripts. Using the HTBI primer set, a first-round RT-PCR was run on the TCR CDR3. TCRdb reprocessed the multiplex PCR reads with MiXCR, giving one entry per CDR3 protein. The sample has roughly 840,000 distinct CDR3 sequences; over 35% are singletons. This clonotype was recorded at least ten times. Its cognate antigen is unknown. Germline CDR1 LNHNV, CDR2 YYDKDF (reference sequence). The CDR3 loop spans 15 amino acids. Germline trimming cut 5 bases from V and 2 bases from J; bases unmatched to any gene: 3. The sample taken for sequencing was blood. The sequence was obtained from a man between 18 and 29 years old with Graves' hyperthyroidism. This sequence joins TRBV15 and TRBJ2-5, with 12 bases identical to TRBD2. The CDR3 spells CATSLLAGGQETQYF. DNA of the CDR3: TGTGCCACCAGCCTACTAGCGGGGGGACAAGAGACCCAGTACTTC. The entire variable domain, with the rest obtained from reference TRBV15 and TRBJ2-5, is as follows: DAMVIQNPRYQVTQFGKPVTLSCSQTLNHNVMYWYQQKSSQAPKLLFHYYDKDFNNEADTPDNFQSRRPNTSFCFLDIRSPGLGDTAMYLCATSLLAGGQETQYFGPGTRLLVL.